One T cell receptor (beta chain) is described in this entry. Its antigen remains unknown. The V gene's germline CDR1 is SGHVS and CDR2 FNYEAQ. CDR3 length equals 15 residues. V was pared by 3 bases and J by 5 bases, with 4 bases of the junction left unmatched. This entry comes from a study of T cell responses to AZD1222 COVID-19 vaccine. Assay: immunoSEQ multiplex PCR; the TCRdb copy retains only in-frame clones and omits some. This table holds about 200,000 clones, about 94% found once. Second-dose intervals of approximately 4 or approximately 12 weeks were pooled. Study results and limitations: Seropositive AZD1222 recipients at baseline numbered only five or six. Within unmutated variant regions lay the reported targets of nearly half of spike-specific TCRs. Sampling that yielded the repertoires occurred only after the peak T cell response.

This TCR was recovered from an adult who received the AZD1222 COVID-19 vaccine. The starting material was peripheral blood, obtained 28 days after the second AZD1222 dose. The chain employs TRBV7-6 and TRBJ1-4; TRBD1 matches 9 bases. The CDR3 loop is CASSFWDRENEKLFF. The CDR3 DNA reads TGTGCCAGCAGCTTTTGGGACAGGGAGAATGAAAAACTGTTTTTT.